One sample yielded the 28 T cell receptor beta chains listed below, sequenced in a study of blood T cell repertoires in COVID-19. Assay used: immunoSEQ multiplex PCR; TCRdb lists only in-frame clones, some missing. Counted here are over 200,000 clones, nearly 90% occurring once; the ten biggest clones make up roughly a tenth. Sequencing was carried out using PBMCs or T cells enriched from blood (not recorded which). The source of these receptors is a man aged 30 to 45 who had recovered from COVID-19.

This clone was seen a single time. This chain links TRBV7-3 with TRBJ1-2, with D perhaps matching TRBD1 (5 bases). This CDR3 is 14 amino acids long. V was shortened by 5 bases and J by 6 bases, with 16 bases between the two germline ends. Germline-derived CDR1 and CDR2 are SGHTA and FQGTGA. CDR3 DNA: TGTGCCAGCAGCGGGGGAGGACAACTCGATGGCTACACCTTC. It yields the protein CASSGGGQLDGYTF.

V gene TRBV6-1 combines with J gene TRBJ1-3; no reliable D call. Looked up from germline, CDR1 is MNHNS and CDR2 is SASEGT. This CDR3 has 13 amino acids. The V gene lost 2 bases and the J gene lost 5 bases, with 7 bases spanning the gap. The CDR3 sequence is CASSESGRNTIYF. CDR3 DNA sequence: TGTGCCAGCAGTGAATCAGGTCGAAACACCATATATTTT.

The rearrangement joins TRBV5-1 to TRBJ2-2; possibly TRBD2 for D (6 bases). Germline assignment: CDR1 SGHRS and CDR2 YFSETQ. Between the trimmed V and J ends, which lost 3 bases and 4 bases, there was a span of 22 bases. The CDR3 contains 18 residues. In DNA, the CDR3 is TGCGCCAGCAGCTACTGGACTACCGGAACCACCCCCACCGGGGAGCTGTTTTTT. Translating it yields CASSYWTTGTTPTGELFF.

J is TRBJ2-7 and V is TRBV20-1; the D is unclear. Trimming pared 3 bases from V and 3 bases from J, leaving 3 bases between. CDR1 is DFQATT, CDR2 SNEGSKA, per germline (reference sequence). The CDR3 has 10 amino acids. Written as DNA, the CDR3 is TGCAGTGCTAGCCACTACGAGCAGTACTTC. As protein: CSASHYEQYF.

V usage is TRBV27 and J usage is TRBJ1-2, with 7 bases that match TRBD1. Germline loops: CDR1 MNHEY, CDR2 SMNVEV (reference sequence). CDR3 length equals 13 residues. The ends lost 5 bases at V and 4 bases at J; junction bases unmatched: 4. The CDR3 loop reads CASSPRTGYGYTF. CDR3 nucleotides: TGTGCCAGCAGTCCAAGGACAGGCTATGGCTACACCTTC.

This rearrangement joins TRBV7-9 to TRBJ1-1; tentative D call: TRBD1 (6 bases). This CDR3 spans 14 amino acids. The V and J ends lost 3 bases and 6 bases respectively, with 14 bases between them. Germline V CDR1 and CDR2: SEHNR, FQNEAQ (reference sequence). The CDR3 nucleotides read TGTGCCAGCAGCTTGGGACATCGATGGCCTGAAGCTTTCTTT. Protein product: CASSLGHRWPEAFF.

The genes are TRBV27 and TRBJ1-2, with D hard to call. V lost 3 bases, J lost 2 bases, and 22 bases lay in between. The germline V gene encodes CDR1 MNHEY and CDR2 SMNVEV (reference sequence). CDR3 size: 18 residues. The CDR3 spells CASSFRSPRATQNYGYTF. DNA for the CDR3: TGTGCCAGCAGTTTTAGGTCCCCGAGGGCCACCCAAAACTATGGCTACACCTTC.

This chain links TRBV28 with TRBJ2-3; TRBD2 matches 8 bases. Trimming cost V 6 bases and J 3 bases; bases outside gene matches: 5. From germline, CDR1 is MDHEN and CDR2 SYDVKM. This CDR3 has 14 residues. DNA of the CDR3: TGTGCCAGCAGCGGACGCGGGAGGACAGATACGCAGTATTTT. This gives the protein CASSGRGRTDTQYF.

V and J are TRBV28 and TRBJ1-5; D is perhaps TRBD1 (5 bases). Germline lookup yields CDR1 MDHEN and CDR2 SYDVKM. Trimming cost V 7 bases and J 4 bases, with 17 bases left between them. CDR3 length: 15 amino acids. CDR3 loop: CASIPLQEKNQPQHF. The CDR3 DNA reads as TGTGCCAGCATCCCCCTACAGGAGAAGAATCAGCCCCAGCATTTT.

This chain uses TRBV10-3 with TRBJ2-7, with 8 bases lining up with TRBD2. V gave up 11 bases and J gave up 1 base; unmatched junction bases: 7. The V gene's germline CDR1 is ENHRY and CDR2 SYGVKD. The CDR3 runs 13 residues. CDR3 amino acids: CASRAGGSYEQYF. Here the CDR3 DNA reads TGTGCCTCTCGGGCGGGGGGATCCTACGAGCAGTACTTC.

The chain links TRBV30 to TRBJ1-2; D gene uncertain. The CDR3 extends over 15 amino acids. Deletions cut 1 base from V and 4 bases from J, with 16 bases between. Germline assignment: CDR1 GTSNPN and CDR2 SVGIG (reference sequence). CDR3 sequence: CAWSEDFSSSYGYTF. In DNA, the CDR3 is TGTGCCTGGAGTGAGGACTTTTCTTCCTCCTATGGCTACACCTTC.

J is TRBJ1-1 and V is TRBV28; TRBD1 is a possible D gene (5 bases). From germline, CDR1 is MDHEN and CDR2 SYDVKM. V lost 6 bases and J lost 4, with 18 bases in between. The CDR3 sequence is 15 residues long. The CDR3 here is CASRPFALGGTEAFF. As DNA, the CDR3 is TGTGCCAGCAGGCCGTTCGCACTCGGGGGCACTGAAGCTTTCTTT.

The chain has TRBV11-2 and TRBJ2-1; D not certain. The CDR3 covers 13 residues. In germline, CDR1 is SGHAT, CDR2 FQNNGV. Trimming stripped 1 base from V and 4 bases from J, with 5 bases between. The CDR3: CASSLGYYNEQFF. The CDR3 DNA sequence: TGTGCCAGCAGCTTAGGCTATTACAATGAGCAGTTCTTC. The full variable domain, completed using reference TRBV11-2 and TRBJ2-1, is EAGVAQSPRYKIIEKRQSVAFWCNPISGHATLYWYQQILGQGPKLLIQFQNNGVVDDSQLPKDRFSAERLKGVDSTLKIQPAKLEDSAVYLCASSLGYYNEQFFGPGTRLTVL.

The gene calls are TRBV28 and TRBJ1-1; D might be TRBD1 (6 bases). V was shortened by 7 bases and J by 3 bases, with 15 bases between the two germline ends. This CDR3 has 14 amino acids. Per the germline V gene, CDR1 is MDHEN and CDR2 is SYDVKM. This chain's CDR3 is CASNSPGADTEAFF. The CDR3, as DNA: TGTGCCAGCAATTCACCAGGGGCTGACACTGAAGCTTTCTTT.

V usage is TRBV9 and J usage is TRBJ2-3; D is possibly TRBD2 (5 bases). The CDR3 is made up of 14 amino acids. Germline V gene data show CDR1 as SGDLS and CDR2 as YYNGEE. V was cut by 2 bases and J by 2 bases, with 9 bases left in between. The CDR3 DNA reads as TGTGCCAGCAGCGTTAGCGCCAACACAGATACGCAGTATTTT. It codes for CASSVSANTDTQYF.

This clone was observed once. The chain is built from TRBV4-1 and TRBJ1-6, with D perhaps matching TRBD1 (5 bases). Per the germline V gene, CDR1 is MGHRA and CDR2 is YSYEKL. V gave up 3 bases and J gave up 11 bases, with 20 bases separating them. The CDR3 spans 16 residues. DNA of the CDR3: TGCGCCAGCAGCCACAGGACCGGACACAGGAATGCACCCCTCCACTTT. Its translation is CASSHRTGHRNAPLHF.

The chain employs TRBV6-6 and TRBJ2-5; 9 bases align to TRBD2. This CDR3 comprises 17 residues. Germline-derived CDR1 and CDR2 are MNHNY and SVGAGI (reference sequence). The V segment lost 5 bases and the J segment 2 bases; nucleotides outside the gene matches: 12. As DNA, the CDR3 is TGTGCCAGCAGTCGAAGCGGGGGGTCTAAATTACAAGAGACCCAGTACTTC. Protein product: CASSRSGGSKLQETQYF.

The chain uses TRBV2 and TRBJ2-1; D gene unclear. This CDR3 region has 13 residues. Germline V gives CDR1 SNHLY, CDR2 FYNNEI. V was shortened by 3 bases and J by 9 bases, with 12 bases between the two germline ends. CDR3 amino acids: CASSDLLVSEQFF. The CDR3 DNA sequence: TGTGCCAGCAGTGATTTGCTAGTCAGTGAGCAGTTCTTC.

This clone came up once. The CDR3 DNA reads as TGTGCCAGCAACGAGGACAGAGTGAACACTGAAGCTTTCTTT. It yields the protein CASNEDRVNTEAFF. The chain employs TRBV6-5 and TRBJ1-1, with TRBD1 as a possible D gene (6 bases). CDR1 is MNHEY and CDR2 is SVGAGI in the germline V gene. The CDR3 has 14 residues. Trimming cost V 7 bases and J 0 bases, with 12 bases left between them.

The CDR3 here is CASSLAQVTGTAKLFF. The CDR3 bases are TGTGCCAGCAGCTTAGCCCAGGTGACAGGGACCGCAAAACTGTTTTTT. The V call is TRBV11-2, the J call TRBJ1-4; 7 nucleotides align to TRBD1. Germline values: CDR1 SGHAT, CDR2 FQNNGV. V trimming: 1 base; J trimming: 10 bases; junction bases outside the gene matches: 12. The CDR3 has 16 residues. The full variable domain, its missing parts supplied by reference TRBV11-2 and TRBJ1-4, is EAGVAQSPRYKIIEKRQSVAFWCNPISGHATLYWYQQILGQGPKLLIQFQNNGVVDDSQLPKDRFSAERLKGVDSTLKIQPAKLEDSAVYLCASSLAQVTGTAKLFFGSGTQLSVL.

This clone was observed a few times. The chain links TRBV7-9 to TRBJ2-7; 10 bases match TRBD1. CDR3 length: 13 residues. In germline, CDR1 is SEHNR, CDR2 FQNEAQ (reference sequence). Unmatched junction bases numbered 3, after V lost 5 bases and J lost 5 bases. CDR3 nucleotide sequence: TGTGCCAGCAGCCCGGGACAGGGGAACGAGCAGTACTTC. Protein product: CASSPGQGNEQYF. Supplemented by reference TRBV7-9 and TRBJ2-7, the full variable domain reads DTGVSQNPRHKITKRGQNVTFRCDPISEHNRLYWYRQTLGQGPEFLTYFQNEAQLEKSRLLSDRFSAERPKGSFSTLEIQRTEQGDSAMYLCASSPGQGNEQYFGPGTRLTVT.

The gene calls are TRBV6-5 and TRBJ1-2; TRBD1 aligns across 9 bases. Germline V gives CDR1 MNHEY, CDR2 SVGAGI. The CDR3 sequence is 15 residues long. V was clipped by 2 bases and J by 5 bases; unmatched bases: 6. The CDR3 region is CASSYAGTGNYGYTF. The CDR3 DNA is TGTGCCAGCAGTTACGCAGGGACAGGGAATTATGGCTACACCTTC.

The J gene is TRBJ2-3, the V gene TRBV15, with TRBD2 identical over 9 bases. The germline CDR1 and CDR2 sequences are LNHNV and YYDKDF (reference sequence). V shed 1 base, J shed 3 bases, and the junction held 8 bases outside the gene matches. CDR3 length: 17 amino acids. CDR3 nucleotide sequence: TGTGCCACCAGCAGAGGGGGCGGGGGGGCGTCGACAGATACGCAGTATTTT. It encodes CATSRGGGGASTDTQYF.

Of note for this clone: Other nucleotide sequences from this sample produce the same CDR3. The chain employs TRBV28 and TRBJ1-2; possible D gene TRBD1, 5 bases. The V gene lost 5 bases and the J gene lost 4 bases, with 8 bases spanning the gap. The CDR3 covers 12 residues. CDR1 is MDHEN and CDR2 is SYDVKM in the germline V gene. The CDR3 reads CASSLQGYGYTF. The CDR3 DNA is TGTGCCAGCAGTCTTCAGGGCTATGGCTACACCTTC.

This clone is a singleton in its sample. V and J are TRBV19 and TRBJ2-7; TRBD2 agrees at 8 bases. This CDR3 is built from 15 residues. V trimming: 6 bases; J trimming: 5 bases; junction bases outside the gene matches: 12. Germline assignment: CDR1 LNHDA and CDR2 SQIVND (reference sequence). The CDR3 DNA is TGTGCCAGTAGGTCCCGACTAGCGCCTGCTGACGAGCAGTACTTC. Its protein product is CASRSRLAPADEQYF.

This rearrangement joins TRBV13 to TRBJ2-1; the D is unclear. Trimming removed 5 bases at V and 0 bases at J, with 11 bases between. The CDR3 length is 15 residues. Germline CDR1 PRHDT, CDR2 FYEKMQ (reference sequence). Here the CDR3 reads CASSPGVSSYNEQFF. Here the CDR3 DNA reads TGTGCCAGCAGCCCAGGCGTTAGCTCCTACAATGAGCAGTTCTTC.

This chain uses TRBV10-2 with TRBJ1-3; D ambiguous. Germline CDR1 and CDR2: WSHSY and SAAADI. Trimming left V 3 bases short and J 4 bases short, with 10 bases between. The CDR3 sequence is 14 residues long. CDR3 protein: CASSDTPQGNTIYF. For the CDR3, the DNA is TGCGCCAGCAGTGACACACCTCAGGGAAACACCATATATTTT.

This chain uses TRBV28 with TRBJ1-5, with 7 bases that match TRBD1. With 7 bases clipped from V and 4 bases from J, the junction kept 7 bases outside the gene matches. This CDR3 comprises 14 residues. Germline CDR1 reads MDHEN; CDR2 reads SYDVKM. The CDR3 DNA is TGTGCCAGCAACCCGGGACAGTTGAATCAGCCCCAGCATTTT. Protein sequence: CASNPGQLNQPQHF.